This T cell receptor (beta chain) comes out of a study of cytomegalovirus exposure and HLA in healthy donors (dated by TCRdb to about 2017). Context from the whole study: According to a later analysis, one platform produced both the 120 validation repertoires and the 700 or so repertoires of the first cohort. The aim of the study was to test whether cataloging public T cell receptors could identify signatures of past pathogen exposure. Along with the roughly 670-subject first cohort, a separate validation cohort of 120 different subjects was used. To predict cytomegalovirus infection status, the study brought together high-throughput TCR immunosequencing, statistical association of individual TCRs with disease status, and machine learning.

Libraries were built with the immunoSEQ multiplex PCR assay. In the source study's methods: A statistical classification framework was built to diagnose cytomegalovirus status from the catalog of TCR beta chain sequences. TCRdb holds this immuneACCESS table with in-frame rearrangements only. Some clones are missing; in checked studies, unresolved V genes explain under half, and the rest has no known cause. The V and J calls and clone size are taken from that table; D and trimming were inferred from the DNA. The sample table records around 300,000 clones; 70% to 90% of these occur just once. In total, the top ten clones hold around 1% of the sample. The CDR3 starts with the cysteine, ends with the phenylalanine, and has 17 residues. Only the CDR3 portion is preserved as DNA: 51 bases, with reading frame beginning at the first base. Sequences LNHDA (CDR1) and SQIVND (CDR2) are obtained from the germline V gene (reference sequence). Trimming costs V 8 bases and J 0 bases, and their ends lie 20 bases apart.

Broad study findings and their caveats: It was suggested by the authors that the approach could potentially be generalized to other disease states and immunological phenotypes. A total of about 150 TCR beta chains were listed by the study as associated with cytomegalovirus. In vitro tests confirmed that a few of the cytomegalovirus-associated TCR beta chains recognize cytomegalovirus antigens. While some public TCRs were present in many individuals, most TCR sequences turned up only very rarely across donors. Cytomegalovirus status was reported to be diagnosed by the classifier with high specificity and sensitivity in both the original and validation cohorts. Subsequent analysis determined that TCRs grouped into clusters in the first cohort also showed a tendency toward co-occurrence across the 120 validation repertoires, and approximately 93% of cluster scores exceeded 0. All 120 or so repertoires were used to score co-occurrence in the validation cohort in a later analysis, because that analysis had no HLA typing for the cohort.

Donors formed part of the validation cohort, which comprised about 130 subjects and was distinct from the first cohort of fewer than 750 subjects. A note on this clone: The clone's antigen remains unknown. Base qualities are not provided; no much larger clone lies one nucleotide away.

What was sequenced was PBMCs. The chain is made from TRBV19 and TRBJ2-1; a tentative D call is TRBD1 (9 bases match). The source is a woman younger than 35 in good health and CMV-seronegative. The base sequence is TGTGCCAGTCACAGGGGGCGGGGGGACTTCTCCTACAATGAGCAGTTCTTC. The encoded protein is CASHRGRGDFSYNEQFF.